A selection of T cell receptor beta chains follows, all from one sample in a study of blood T cell repertoires in COVID-19. Only in-frame clones appear in the TCRdb table, and some are missing; sequencing was by immunoSEQ multiplex PCR. This table holds some 200,000 clones, roughly 81% found once. Sequencing was carried out using peripheral blood. The origin of the receptors is a man between 45 and 60 years old who had recovered from COVID-19. The CDR3 runs from the conserved cysteine through the conserved F or W. Fields, in order: D gene, V gene, J gene, clone size, CDR3 DNA, CDR3 protein. A D gene is named only where the DNA matches it firmly. Clone size is shown for a subset of rows, as once, few, many or a class of expanded clone.

d_call: NA; v_call: TRBV28; j_call: TRBJ2-4; clone_size: once; cdr3_nt: TGTGCCAGCAGTTCCCCTCGTTTAGCCAAAAACATTCAGTACTTC; cdr3_aa: CASSSPRLAKNIQYF
d_call: TRBD2; v_call: TRBV20-1; j_call: TRBJ2-2; clone_size: once; cdr3_nt: TGCAGTGCTAGTAGCGGGGGGAACACCGGGGAGCTGTTTTTT; cdr3_aa: CSASSGGNTGELFF
d_call: TRBD1; v_call: TRBV6-6; j_call: TRBJ1-2; clone_size: NA; cdr3_nt: TGTGCCAGCAGTTACTCGACAGGGGACCTCTATGGCTACACCTTC; cdr3_aa: CASSYSTGDLYGYTF
d_call: NA; v_call: TRBV7-2; j_call: TRBJ1-4; clone_size: NA; cdr3_nt: TGTGCCAGCAGCTTAGCGCAGGCCCAGGGGGAAAAACTGTTTTTT; cdr3_aa: CASSLAQAQGEKLFF
d_call: NA; v_call: TRBV28; j_call: TRBJ2-1; clone_size: NA; cdr3_nt: TGTGCCAGCAACGGGGGAAATTGGCTAGTTGAGCAGTTCTTC; cdr3_aa: CASNGGNWLVEQFF
d_call: NA; v_call: TRBV24-1; j_call: TRBJ2-6; clone_size: NA; cdr3_nt: TGTGCCACCAGTGATCCAGGGGCCCGGCTCTCTGGGGCCAACGTCCTGACTTTC; cdr3_aa: CATSDPGARLSGANVLTF
d_call: TRBD1; v_call: TRBV4-1; j_call: TRBJ1-4; clone_size: NA; cdr3_nt: TGCGCCAGCAGCCTGTCCCGACAGGGGGCCTATGCAACTAATGAAAAACTGTTTTTT; cdr3_aa: CASSLSRQGAYATNEKLFF
d_call: TRBD2; v_call: TRBV18; j_call: TRBJ2-7; clone_size: NA; cdr3_nt: TGTGCCAGCTCACCACCGATCTCTAGCGGGAGGAGCGAGCAGTACTTC; cdr3_aa: CASSPPISSGRSEQYF
d_call: TRBD2; v_call: TRBV7-9; j_call: TRBJ2-4; clone_size: NA; cdr3_nt: TGTGCCAGCAGAGGGACTAGCGGAAACATTCAGTACTTC; cdr3_aa: CASRGTSGNIQYF
d_call: NA; v_call: TRBV7-9; j_call: TRBJ2-2; clone_size: NA; cdr3_nt: TGTGCCAGCACCCACGGGAACACCGGGGAGCTGTTTTTT; cdr3_aa: CASTHGNTGELFF
d_call: TRBD1; v_call: TRBV28; j_call: TRBJ1-2; clone_size: NA; cdr3_nt: TGTGCCAGCAGTTTAGGGACAGTATATGGCTACACCTTC; cdr3_aa: CASSLGTVYGYTF
d_call: TRBD1; v_call: TRBV27; j_call: TRBJ2-5; clone_size: NA; cdr3_nt: TGTGCCAGTAAGGGACAGCGAAGGAAAGAGACCCAGTACTTC; cdr3_aa: CASKGQRRKETQYF
d_call: NA; v_call: TRBV11-2; j_call: TRBJ1-2; clone_size: NA; cdr3_nt: TGTGCCAGCAGCTCTTACCCCGGGAGAGAATTTAACTATGGCTACACCTTC; cdr3_aa: CASSSYPGREFNYGYTF
d_call: TRBD2; v_call: TRBV28; j_call: TRBJ2-6; clone_size: NA; cdr3_nt: TGTGCCACTTTATCGGGGGGGGCTGGGGCCAACGTCCTGACTTTC; cdr3_aa: CATLSGGAGANVLTF
d_call: NA; v_call: TRBV19; j_call: TRBJ2-2; clone_size: NA; cdr3_nt: TGTGCCAGTAATAGAGGAGGGGATGCCGGGGAGCTGTTTTTT; cdr3_aa: CASNRGGDAGELFF
d_call: TRBD2; v_call: TRBV5-1; j_call: TRBJ2-7; clone_size: NA; cdr3_nt: TGCGCCAGCAGCGGCGGGAGGGCTAACGAGCAGTACTTC; cdr3_aa: CASSGGRANEQYF
d_call: TRBD2; v_call: TRBV4-1; j_call: TRBJ2-2; clone_size: NA; cdr3_nt: TGCGCCAGCAGCCAAGTCGCTAGCGGGACGAACACCGGGGAGCTGTTTTTT; cdr3_aa: CASSQVASGTNTGELFF
d_call: NA; v_call: TRBV19; j_call: TRBJ2-6; clone_size: NA; cdr3_nt: TGTGCCAGTAGTCCAGGGTTTTCTGGGGCCAACGTCCTGACTTTC; cdr3_aa: CASSPGFSGANVLTF
d_call: TRBD2; v_call: TRBV7-9; j_call: TRBJ2-7; clone_size: NA; cdr3_nt: TGTGCCAGCAGCTTTGTCCCTAGCGGGAGTACCCACGAGCAGTACTTC; cdr3_aa: CASSFVPSGSTHEQYF
d_call: TRBD2; v_call: TRBV28; j_call: TRBJ2-7; clone_size: NA; cdr3_nt: TGTGCCAGCGGGTCCCCGGGGGGGAGTATGTACGAGCAGTACTTC; cdr3_aa: CASGSPGGSMYEQYF
d_call: NA; v_call: TRBV11-2; j_call: TRBJ2-1; clone_size: NA; cdr3_nt: TGTGCCAGCAGCTTAATCCAGATCTACAATGAGCAGTTCTTC; cdr3_aa: CASSLIQIYNEQFF
d_call: NA; v_call: TRBV7-9; j_call: TRBJ1-3; clone_size: few; cdr3_nt: TGTGCCAGCAGCTTGTTACAAGCGCGAAACACCATATATTTT; cdr3_aa: CASSLLQARNTIYF
d_call: TRBD2; v_call: TRBV27; j_call: TRBJ2-7; clone_size: NA; cdr3_nt: TGTGCCAGCAGTTTTAGCGGGAGTCGGTACGAGCAGTACTTC; cdr3_aa: CASSFSGSRYEQYF
d_call: TRBD2; v_call: TRBV27; j_call: TRBJ2-7; clone_size: NA; cdr3_nt: TGTGCCAGCAGTTTCGGACTAGCCCACGAGCAGTACTTC; cdr3_aa: CASSFGLAHEQYF
d_call: NA; v_call: TRBV3-1/TRBV3-2; j_call: TRBJ2-3; clone_size: few; cdr3_nt: TGTGCCAGCAGCCAAGTTTGGGCAGATGGAGATACGCAGTATTTT; cdr3_aa: CASSQVWADGDTQYF
d_call: TRBD2; v_call: TRBV29-1; j_call: TRBJ2-2; clone_size: NA; cdr3_nt: TGCAGCGGACAGGGAGGGACTAGCGGGTCACGGGCCGGGGAGCTGTTTTTT; cdr3_aa: CSGQGGTSGSRAGELFF
d_call: TRBD2; v_call: TRBV9; j_call: TRBJ2-3; clone_size: NA; cdr3_nt: TGTGCCAGCACGGTATCCGCGGGAGGGGGCGGCACAGATACGCAGTATTTT; cdr3_aa: CASTVSAGGGGTDTQYF
d_call: NA; v_call: TRBV4-1; j_call: TRBJ2-7; clone_size: NA; cdr3_nt: TGCGCCAGCAGCCAAGGTTCAGGCCGCTCCTACGAGCAGTACTTC; cdr3_aa: CASSQGSGRSYEQYF
d_call: TRBD1; v_call: TRBV25-1; j_call: TRBJ2-2; clone_size: few; cdr3_nt: TGTGCCAGCACCCCCGACAGGGGGCTAACCGGGGAGCTGTTTTTT; cdr3_aa: CASTPDRGLTGELFF
d_call: TRBD1; v_call: TRBV14; j_call: TRBJ2-5; clone_size: NA; cdr3_nt: TGTGCCAGCAGCCAGACAGGACAGGTTCAAGAGACCCAGTACTTC; cdr3_aa: CASSQTGQVQETQYF
d_call: TRBD2; v_call: TRBV30; j_call: TRBJ2-1; clone_size: once; cdr3_nt: TGTGCCTGGACGTTCCGGGAGGACCTCGCAAATTACAATGAGCAGTTCTTC; cdr3_aa: CAWTFREDLANYNEQFF
d_call: TRBD2; v_call: TRBV27; j_call: TRBJ2-5; clone_size: NA; cdr3_nt: TGTGCCAGCAGTTTAACTCTTCCATCCATTAGCGGGATGGGGGAGACCCAGTACTTC; cdr3_aa: CASSLTLPSISGMGETQYF
d_call: TRBD1; v_call: TRBV18; j_call: TRBJ2-5; clone_size: many; cdr3_nt: TGTGCCAGCTCGCCCGGGACAGCAGCCGAAGAGACCCAGTACTTC; cdr3_aa: CASSPGTAAEETQYF
d_call: TRBD1; v_call: TRBV4-1; j_call: TRBJ1-5; clone_size: NA; cdr3_nt: TGCGCCAGCAGCCGCGACAGGGAGAAGCCCCAGCATTTT; cdr3_aa: CASSRDREKPQHF
d_call: NA; v_call: TRBV18; j_call: TRBJ2-7; clone_size: NA; cdr3_nt: TGTGCCAGCTCACCACGGGAGTCCTACGAGCAGTACTTC; cdr3_aa: CASSPRESYEQYF
d_call: TRBD2; v_call: TRBV5-1; j_call: TRBJ2-3; clone_size: NA; cdr3_nt: TGCGCCAGCAGCTTGTTCCTAGCGGGAGGAGGGGCAGATACGCAGTATTTT; cdr3_aa: CASSLFLAGGGADTQYF
d_call: NA; v_call: TRBV27; j_call: TRBJ2-2; clone_size: NA; cdr3_nt: TGTGCCAGCAGTTCCCGGGTCCCCCGAGGGGAGCTGTTTTTT; cdr3_aa: CASSSRVPRGELFF
d_call: TRBD1; v_call: TRBV5-1; j_call: TRBJ2-7; clone_size: few; cdr3_nt: TGCGCCAGCGGACTCCGAAGGGGGCTGGACGAGCAGTACTTC; cdr3_aa: CASGLRRGLDEQYF
d_call: NA; v_call: TRBV18; j_call: TRBJ2-1; clone_size: NA; cdr3_nt: TGTGCCAGCTCACCACCGATGGGGGCTTCCTACAATGAGCAGTTCTTC; cdr3_aa: CASSPPMGASYNEQFF
d_call: NA; v_call: TRBV2; j_call: TRBJ1-1; clone_size: few; cdr3_nt: TGTGCCAGCAGCTCGGGACTCATGAACACTGAAGCTTTCTTT; cdr3_aa: CASSSGLMNTEAFF
d_call: NA; v_call: TRBV5-1; j_call: TRBJ2-7; clone_size: once; cdr3_nt: TGCGCCAGCAGCTTGAAAAGCGGGTCAACCTACGAGCAGTACTTC; cdr3_aa: CASSLKSGSTYEQYF
d_call: TRBD2; v_call: TRBV15; j_call: TRBJ2-3; clone_size: NA; cdr3_nt: TGTGCCACCAGGCCGTGGTCGAGCGGGATCGCAGATACGCAGTATTTT; cdr3_aa: CATRPWSSGIADTQYF
d_call: TRBD1; v_call: TRBV19; j_call: TRBJ2-5; clone_size: NA; cdr3_nt: TGTGCCAGTAGTATCCGGACAGGGAGAGAGACCCAGTACTTC; cdr3_aa: CASSIRTGRETQYF
d_call: NA; v_call: TRBV2; j_call: TRBJ2-7; clone_size: NA; cdr3_nt: TGTGCCAGCAGTATTTCGAGCGGGCTTTCGGGGGAGCAGTACTTC; cdr3_aa: CASSISSGLSGEQYF
d_call: TRBD1; v_call: TRBV5-1; j_call: TRBJ2-5; clone_size: NA; cdr3_nt: TGCGCCAGCAGCCACAGGGGGTACCAAGAGACCCAGTACTTC; cdr3_aa: CASSHRGYQETQYF